A single sample gave rise to the 28 T cell receptor beta chains below, sequenced in a study of radiotherapy plus CTLA-4 blockade in lung cancer. TCRdb's table, derived via immunoSEQ multiplex PCR, lists solely in-frame clones and lacks some. The sample shows approximately 85,000 clones, around 83% of them seen only once. Specimen: peripheral blood, collected from a patient treated with radiotherapy plus ipilimumab. All receptors come from a human donor with non-small cell lung cancer that progressed on radiotherapy plus ipilimumab.

The chain recombines TRBV5-1 with TRBJ1-1; 7 bases map to TRBD1. Germline V gene lookup returns CDR1 SGHRS and CDR2 YFSETQ. The V segment lost 4 bases and the J segment 7 bases; nucleotides outside the gene matches: 16. The CDR3 is 16 amino acids. CDR3 residues: CASSRVLNPGQSEAFF. The CDR3 region has the DNA TGCGCCAGCAGCCGAGTCCTAAACCCGGGACAGAGTGAAGCTTTCTTT.

The CDR3 DNA reads as TGCGCCAGCAGCCAATTAAGCCCTGCAGTAGCTAATGGCTACACCTTC. Translated: CASSQLSPAVANGYTF. This sequence joins TRBV4-3 and TRBJ1-2; D is uncertain. Germline assignment: CDR1 LGHNA and CDR2 YSLEER. The CDR3 runs to 16 residues. V lost 2 bases and J lost 6, with 19 bases in between.

The gene calls are TRBV18 and TRBJ1-4; D gene unclear. Germline V lookup: CDR1 KGHSH, CDR2 LQKENI. There are 13 residues in the CDR3. V lost 2 bases and J 4 bases, leaving 5 bases between the germline ends. Here the CDR3 reads CASSPYINEKLFF. CDR3 bases: TGTGCCAGCTCACCATATATTAATGAAAAACTGTTTTTT.

The chain links TRBV7-9 to TRBJ1-6; no clear D gene. This CDR3 has 12 residues. The V and J ends lost 4 bases and 9 bases respectively, with 7 bases between them. Germline V gene sequence: CDR1 SEHNR, CDR2 FQNEAQ (reference sequence). CDR3 protein: CASSSISSPLHF. Here the CDR3 DNA reads TGTGCCAGCAGCTCAATAAGTTCACCCCTCCACTTT.

This clone was detected a few times. This sequence joins TRBV7-2 and TRBJ1-1; possible D gene TRBD1, 6 bases. Germline V gene lookup returns CDR1 SGHTA and CDR2 FQGNSA. The CDR3 spans 19 residues. V gave up 3 bases and J gave up 1 base, with 24 bases separating them. CDR3 coding DNA: TGTGCCAGCAGCTTCGGGTATGGCTCGGGGGCTGCCAGGAACACTGAAGCTTTCTTT. It specifies CASSFGYGSGAARNTEAFF.

The chain uses TRBV30 and TRBJ2-1; 9 nucleotides line up with TRBD2. With V trimmed by 0 bases and J by 0 bases, 12 bases remained unmatched. Germline V CDR1 and CDR2: GTSNPN, SVGIG (reference sequence). This CDR3 has 19 residues. The DNA for the CDR3 is TGTGCCTGGAGTGTACTCGGCGGGGGGGCCGAGAGCTCCTACAATGAGCAGTTCTTC. Its translation: CAWSVLGGGAESSYNEQFF. Using reference TRBV30 and TRBJ2-1 for the parts outside the CDR3, the full variable domain is SQTIHQWPATLVQPVGSPLSLECTVEGTSNPNLYWYRQAAGRGLQLLFYSVGIGQISSEVPQNLSASRPQDRQFILSSKKLLLSDSGFYLCAWSVLGGGAESSYNEQFFGPGTRLTVL.

V gene TRBV25-1 combines with J gene TRBJ2-3; unclear D gene. The ends were cut back, 2 bases at V and 2 bases at J, with 11 bases in the middle. The CDR3 runs 15 residues. Germline lookup yields CDR1 MGHDK and CDR2 SYGVNS. The CDR3 here is CASSEVSGSTDTQYF. The CDR3 nucleotides read TGTGCCAGCAGTGAAGTGTCGGGCTCCACAGATACGCAGTATTTT.

Only a few counts were recorded for this clone. V gene TRBV10-1 combines with J gene TRBJ1-2, with unresolved D. Trimming shortened V by 4 bases and J by 0 bases, and 12 bases separated the two germline ends. The CDR3 has 15 residues. Per the germline V gene, CDR1 is WNHNN and CDR2 is SYGVQD (reference sequence). The CDR3 region is CASSAMEASNYGYTF. The CDR3 bases are TGCGCCAGCAGTGCGATGGAAGCGTCTAACTATGGCTACACCTTC.

The chain couples TRBV7-2 to TRBJ2-3; 11 nucleotides line up with TRBD1. The V segment lost 4 bases and the J segment 4 bases; nucleotides outside the gene matches: 10. This CDR3 comprises 17 residues. The germline V gene has CDR1 SGHTA and CDR2 FQGNSA. The CDR3 region has the DNA TGTGCCAGCAGCTCAATCACCGGGACAGGGGGAGCAGATACGCAGTATTTT. Amino acid sequence: CASSSITGTGGADTQYF. Looking up the rest from reference TRBV7-2 and TRBJ2-3 gives the full variable domain: GAGVSQSPSNKVTEKGKDVELRCDPISGHTALYWYRQSLGQGLEFLIYFQGNSAPDKSGLPSDRFSAERTGGSVSTLTIQRTQQEDSAVYLCASSSITGTGGADTQYFGPGTRLTVL.

The chain carries TRBV15 and TRBJ2-7, with D possibly being TRBD2 (6 bases). The V and J ends lost 5 bases and 4 bases respectively, with 12 bases between them. The CDR3 length is 13 residues. Germline V gene lookup returns CDR1 LNHNV and CDR2 YYDKDF (reference sequence). The CDR3 DNA reads as TGTGCCACCAGCGGGCGGAGGGGATACGAGCAGTACTTC. Translated: CATSGRRGYEQYF.

This clone was picked up one time. V and J are TRBV9 and TRBJ2-3; 10 bases agree with TRBD2. CDR1 and CDR2 (germline): SGDLS, YYNGEE. Trimming took 0 bases from V and 1 from J; bases not matched to a gene: 5. This CDR3 is 17 amino acids long. The DNA for the CDR3 is TGTGCCAGCAGCGTAGGGGCTAGCGGGAGTGGCACAGATACGCAGTATTTT. The encoded protein is CASSVGASGSGTDTQYF.

This sequence joins TRBV7-9 and TRBJ2-2, with D perhaps matching TRBD2 (6 bases). Germline V gene sequence: CDR1 SEHNR, CDR2 FQNEAQ (reference sequence). V was clipped by 5 bases and J by 0 bases, with 10 bases between them. The CDR3 covers 15 residues. The CDR3 region has the DNA TGTGCCAGCAGCCTGGGGGGAGCGAACACCGGGGAGCTGTTTTTT. Amino acid sequence: CASSLGGANTGELFF.

This clone was counted between two and nine times. This chain joins TRBV9 and TRBJ2-2; 7 bases map to TRBD1. This CDR3 contains 14 residues. Germline values: CDR1 SGDLS, CDR2 YYNGEE. The V and J ends lost 9 bases and 6 bases, in that order; junction bases with no gene match: 11. For the CDR3, the DNA is TGTGCCACCTCTCGAACAGGGGTAGCCGGGGAGCTGTTTTTT. Encoded protein: CATSRTGVAGELFF.

This chain uses TRBV6-5 with TRBJ2-7, with 8 bases fitting TRBD2. The CDR3 length is 13 residues. V gave up 6 bases and J gave up 2 bases; unmatched junction bases: 3. CDR1 and CDR2 (germline): MNHEY, SVGAGI. The CDR3 nucleotides are TGTGCCAGCAGAACGGGGGGGACCTACGAGCAGTACTTC. Translation: CASRTGGTYEQYF.

The chain has TRBV19 and TRBJ1-1; D not certain. V gave up 3 bases and J gave up 6 bases, with 8 bases separating them. Per germline, CDR1 LNHDA and CDR2 SQIVND (reference sequence). The CDR3 is 12 residues long. The CDR3 nucleotides read TGTGCCAGTAGTATGGGGTCCGCTGAAGCTTTCTTT. This gives the protein CASSMGSAEAFF.

V and J are TRBV6-5 and TRBJ1-5; D gene uncertain. The CDR3 consists of 13 residues. Germline V gives CDR1 MNHEY, CDR2 SVGAGI. Trimming took 6 bases from V and 4 from J, leaving 10 bases between them. In DNA form, the CDR3 reads TGTGCCAGCAGCTCCGGGTTAAATCAGCCCCAGCATTTT. Translating it yields CASSSGLNQPQHF.

This clone came up a few times. The gene calls are TRBV2 and TRBJ2-3; D tentatively fits TRBD1 or TRBD2 (5 bases each). Germline CDR1 is SNHLY and CDR2 is FYNNEI. The CDR3 totals 15 residues. The ends were cut back, 6 bases at V and 0 bases at J, with 13 bases in the middle. The CDR3 loop reads CASRGRYSSTDTQYF. The CDR3 DNA reads as TGTGCCAGCAGGGGACGATATAGTAGCACAGATACGCAGTATTTT.

This clone was seen only a few times. The V gene is TRBV19, the J gene TRBJ2-7; 7 bases are a match to TRBD2. The CDR3 is 15 residues long. Germline CDR1 and CDR2: LNHDA and SQIVND (reference sequence). V shed 6 bases, J shed 2 bases, and the junction held 10 bases outside the gene matches. The CDR3 protein is CASSRGSGRTYEQYF. In DNA, the CDR3 is TGTGCCAGTAGCCGCGGGAGCGGGCGGACCTACGAGCAGTACTTC.

A word on this clone: The same CDR3 can be traced to other DNA sequences in this sample. V and J are TRBV5-4 and TRBJ1-1, with a possible D match to TRBD1 (6 bases). CDR1 and CDR2 from the germline V gene are SGHNT and YYREEE (reference sequence). The CDR3 has 14 residues. Trimming shortened V by 0 bases and J by 5 bases, and 11 bases separated the two germline ends. The CDR3 sequence: CASSLGGAGTEAFF. CDR3 nucleotide sequence: TGTGCCAGCAGCTTGGGGGGGGCAGGGACTGAAGCTTTCTTT.

The chain links TRBV28 to TRBJ1-6; no firm D call. The V and J ends lost 4 bases and 0 bases respectively, with 10 bases between them. In germline, CDR1 is MDHEN, CDR2 SYDVKM. This CDR3 contains 16 residues. The CDR3 protein is CASSSRHRSYNSPLHF. CDR3 DNA sequence: TGTGCCAGCAGTTCCAGACATCGCTCCTATAATTCACCCCTCCACTTT.

The chain employs TRBV5-1 and TRBJ1-2; 10 bases line up with TRBD1. Trimming at V came to 5 bases and at J to 0 bases, leaving 4 bases not matched to a gene. There are 15 residues in the CDR3. Germline-derived CDR1 and CDR2 are SGHRS and YFSETQ. CDR3 nucleotide sequence: TGCGCCAGCAGTTTCGGACAGGGGGCTAACTATGGCTACACCTTC. It encodes CASSFGQGANYGYTF. Supplemented by reference TRBV5-1 and TRBJ1-2, the full variable domain reads KAGVTQTPRYLIKTRGQQVTLSCSPISGHRSVSWYQQTPGQGLQFLFEYFSETQRNKGNFPGRFSGRQFSNSRSEMNVSTLELGDSALYLCASSFGQGANYGYTFGSGTRLTVV.

The chain couples TRBV28 to TRBJ1-1, with D unresolved. CDR1 is MDHEN, CDR2 SYDVKM, per germline. Trimming took off 7 bases at V and 4 bases at J, with 10 bases between the two ends. This CDR3 is built from 12 residues. In DNA, the CDR3 is TGTGCCAGCATTGACTTTGCCACTGAAGCTTTCTTT. Its protein product is CASIDFATEAFF.

This rearrangement joins TRBV4-1 to TRBJ2-3; D may match TRBD1 or TRBD2 (8 bases each). The germline V gene encodes CDR1 MGHRA and CDR2 YSYEKL. This CDR3 spans 18 amino acids. Trimming shortened V by 2 bases and J by 6 bases, and 24 bases separated the two germline ends. The CDR3: CASSQPFSGDRWGDTQYF. The CDR3 DNA sequence: TGCGCCAGCAGCCAACCCTTTAGCGGGGACAGGTGGGGGGATACGCAGTATTTT.

The rearrangement links TRBV7-2 to TRBJ1-2, with D uncertain. CDR1 is SGHTA, CDR2 FQGNSA, per germline. The CDR3 runs to 15 residues. The V end was cut by 2 bases, the J end by 0 bases, with 10 bases between. The CDR3 DNA reads as TGTGCCAGCAGCTTACGGTTTTTAGCTAACTATGGCTACACCTTC. This gives the protein CASSLRFLANYGYTF.

This clone showed up just once. This chain uses TRBV23-1 with TRBJ2-5; D is undetermined. TRBV23-1 is sorted into the ORF group, with uncertain function. The CDR3 loop spans 15 amino acids. The V end was cut by 6 bases, the J end by 6 bases, with 20 bases between. The chain's CDR3 is CASRVWVYRPKTQYF. As DNA, the CDR3 is TGCGCCAGCAGAGTCTGGGTCTATCGTCCGAAGACCCAGTACTTC.

Comments on this clone: Germline and junction disagree at one end, which may indicate a read error. CDR3 residues: CASSLDGGKRGEQFF. CDR3 sequence (DNA): TGTGCTAGCAGCTTGGATGGCGGGAAGAGGGGTGAGCAGTTCTTC. The chain combines TRBV7-7 with TRBJ2-1; tentatively, D is TRBD2 (6 bases). The CDR3 length is 15 residues. CDR1 and CDR2 from the germline V gene are SSHAT and FNYEAQ (reference sequence).

The chain couples TRBV7-2 to TRBJ2-7; TRBD2 aligns across 12 bases. Germline V lookup: CDR1 SGHTA, CDR2 FQGNSA. The CDR3 is made up of 19 amino acids. The V segment lost 3 bases and the J segment 2 bases; nucleotides outside the gene matches: 14. The CDR3 loop reads CASSLGATSGRLPTYEQYF. The CDR3 DNA is TGTGCCAGCAGCTTGGGGGCGACTAGCGGGAGACTACCTACCTACGAGCAGTACTTC.

Note on this clone: The germline gene is not matched at one end of the junction; a read error may be the cause. The J gene is TRBJ1-4, the V gene TRBV4-1; D gene uncertain. The CDR3 has 15 amino acids. Germline values: CDR1 MGHRA, CDR2 YSYEKL. CDR3 DNA sequence: TGCGCCAGCAGCCAAGAGGGCGGGTCGGTCGAAAAACTGCTTTTT. Encoded protein: CASSQEGGSVEKLLF.